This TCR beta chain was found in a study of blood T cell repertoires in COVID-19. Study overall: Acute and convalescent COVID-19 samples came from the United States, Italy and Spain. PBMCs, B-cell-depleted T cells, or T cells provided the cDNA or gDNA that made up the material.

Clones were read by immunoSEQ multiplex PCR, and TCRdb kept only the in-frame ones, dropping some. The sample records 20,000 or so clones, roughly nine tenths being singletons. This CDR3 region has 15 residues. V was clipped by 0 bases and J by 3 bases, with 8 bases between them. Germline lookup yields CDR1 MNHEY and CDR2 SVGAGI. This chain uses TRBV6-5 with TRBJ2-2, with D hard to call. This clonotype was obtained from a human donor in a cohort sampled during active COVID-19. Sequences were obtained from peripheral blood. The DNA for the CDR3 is TGTGCCAGCAGTTACTCCCGATACTACACCGGGGAGCTGTTTTTT. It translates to CASSYSRYYTGELFF.